This T cell receptor (beta chain) emerged from a study of molecular identifiers for immune sequencing clone quantification. CDR1 and CDR2 (germline): SGHVS, FNYEAQ. This CDR3 comprises 14 residues. TCRdb analysed the PCR reads with MiXCR anew, one entry per CDR3 protein. The table records around 480,000 distinct CDR3 sequences, 20% to 25% of them present only once. Remarks on this clonotype: One junction end does not reproduce the germline sequence, and a read error may be involved.

V usage is TRBV7-6 and J usage is TRBJ2-6; tentative D call: TRBD1 (6 bases). The sequence was obtained from a human donor in good health. Some libraries in this study had Jurkat cell RNA spiked in. The sample consisted of naive CD8+ T cells from blood, with Jurkat cell RNA spiked in. The subset: FACS-sorted CD8+CD4-CCR7+CD45RA+ naive T cells. The CDR3 spells CASSYGMGADVLTF. CDR3 coding DNA: TGTGCCAGCAGCTACGGGATGGGGGCCGACGTCCTGACTTTC.